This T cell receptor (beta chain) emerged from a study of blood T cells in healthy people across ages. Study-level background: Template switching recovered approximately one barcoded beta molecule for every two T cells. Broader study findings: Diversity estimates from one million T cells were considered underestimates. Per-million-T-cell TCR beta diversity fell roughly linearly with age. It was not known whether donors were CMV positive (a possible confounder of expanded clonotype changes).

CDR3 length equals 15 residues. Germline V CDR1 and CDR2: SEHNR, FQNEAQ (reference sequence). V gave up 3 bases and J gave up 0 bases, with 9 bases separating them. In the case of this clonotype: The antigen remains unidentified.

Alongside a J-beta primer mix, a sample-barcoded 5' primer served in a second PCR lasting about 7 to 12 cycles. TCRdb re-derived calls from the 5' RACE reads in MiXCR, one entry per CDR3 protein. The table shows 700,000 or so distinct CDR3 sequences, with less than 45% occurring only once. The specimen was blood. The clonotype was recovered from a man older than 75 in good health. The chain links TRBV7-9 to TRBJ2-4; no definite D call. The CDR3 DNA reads TGTGCCAGCAGCTTGGACGGATTAGCCAAAAACATTCAGTACTTC. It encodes CASSLDGLAKNIQYF.